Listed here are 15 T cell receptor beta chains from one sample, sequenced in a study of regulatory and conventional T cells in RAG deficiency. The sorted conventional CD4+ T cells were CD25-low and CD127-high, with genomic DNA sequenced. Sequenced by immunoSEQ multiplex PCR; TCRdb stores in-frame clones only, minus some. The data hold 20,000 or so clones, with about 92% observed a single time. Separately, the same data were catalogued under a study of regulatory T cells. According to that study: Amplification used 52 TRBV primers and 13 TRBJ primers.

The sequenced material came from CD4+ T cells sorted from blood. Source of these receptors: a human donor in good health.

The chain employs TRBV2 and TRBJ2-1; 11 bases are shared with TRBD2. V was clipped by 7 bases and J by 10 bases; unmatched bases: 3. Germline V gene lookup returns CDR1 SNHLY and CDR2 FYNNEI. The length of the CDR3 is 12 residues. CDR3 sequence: CASTSGGLEQFF. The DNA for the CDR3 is TGTGCCAGCACTAGCGGGGGGTTAGAGCAGTTCTTC.

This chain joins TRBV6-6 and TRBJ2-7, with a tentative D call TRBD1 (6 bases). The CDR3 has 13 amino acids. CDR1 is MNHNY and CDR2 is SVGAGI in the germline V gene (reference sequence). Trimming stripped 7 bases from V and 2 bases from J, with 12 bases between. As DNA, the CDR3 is TGTGCCAGCAAAGGGCAGGGGACCTACGAGCAGTACTTC. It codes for CASKGQGTYEQYF.

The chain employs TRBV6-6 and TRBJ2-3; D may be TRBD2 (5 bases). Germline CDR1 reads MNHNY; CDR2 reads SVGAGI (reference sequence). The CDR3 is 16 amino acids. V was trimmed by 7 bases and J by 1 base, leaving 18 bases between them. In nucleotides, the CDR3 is TGTGCCAGCAACCTACTAGGTGGTGGGGGCACAGATACGCAGTATTTT. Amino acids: CASNLLGGGGTDTQYF.

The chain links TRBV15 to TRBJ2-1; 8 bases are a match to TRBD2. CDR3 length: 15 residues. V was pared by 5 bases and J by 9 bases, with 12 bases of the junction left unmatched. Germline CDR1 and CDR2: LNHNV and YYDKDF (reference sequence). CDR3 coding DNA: TGTGCCACCAGCGGGCGCGGGAGGCCCCAGCTTGAGCAGTTCTTC. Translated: CATSGRGRPQLEQFF.

The CDR3: CASSEGQLPEKLFF. The CDR3, as DNA: TGTGCCAGCAGTGAAGGCCAGCTGCCGGAAAAACTGTTTTTT. The J gene is TRBJ1-4, the V gene TRBV6-1; no clear D. The CDR3 is 14 residues long. V gave up 1 base and J gave up 8 bases, with 11 bases separating them. Germline V gene sequence: CDR1 MNHNS, CDR2 SASEGT.

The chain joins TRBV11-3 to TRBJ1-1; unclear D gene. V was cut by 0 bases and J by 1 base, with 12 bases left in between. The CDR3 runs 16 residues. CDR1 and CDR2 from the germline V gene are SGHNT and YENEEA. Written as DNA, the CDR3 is TGTGCCAGCAGCTTAGATTTGCGGGTCTCGAACACTGAAGCTTTCTTT. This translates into CASSLDLRVSNTEAFF.

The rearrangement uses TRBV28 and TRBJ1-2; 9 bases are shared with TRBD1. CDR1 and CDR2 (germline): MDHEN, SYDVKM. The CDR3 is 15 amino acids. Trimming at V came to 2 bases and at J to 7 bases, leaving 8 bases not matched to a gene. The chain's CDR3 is CASSLIRTGAPGYTF. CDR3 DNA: TGTGCCAGCAGTTTAATAAGGACAGGGGCGCCTGGCTACACCTTC.

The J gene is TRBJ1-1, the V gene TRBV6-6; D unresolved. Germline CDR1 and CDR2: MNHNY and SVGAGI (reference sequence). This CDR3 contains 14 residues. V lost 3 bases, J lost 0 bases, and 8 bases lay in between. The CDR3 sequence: CASSYPPVNTEAFF. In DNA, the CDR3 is TGTGCCAGCAGTTATCCCCCAGTGAACACTGAAGCTTTCTTT.

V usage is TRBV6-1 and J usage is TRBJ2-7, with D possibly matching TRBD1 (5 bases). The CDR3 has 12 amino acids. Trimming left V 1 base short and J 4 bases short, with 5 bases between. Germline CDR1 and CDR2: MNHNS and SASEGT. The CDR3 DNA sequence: TGTGCCAGCAGTGAAGACAGGTACGAGCAGTACTTC. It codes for CASSEDRYEQYF.

CDR3 bases: TGTGCCAGCAGCTTAGAGAGTCTCGGGACATCCGCCTCCTACGAGCAGTACTTC. Protein: CASSLESLGTSASYEQYF. J is TRBJ2-7 and V is TRBV11-3, with TRBD1 as a possible D gene (6 bases). This CDR3 region has 18 residues. V was clipped by 0 bases and J by 0 bases, with 18 bases between them. The germline V gene encodes CDR1 SGHNT and CDR2 YENEEA.

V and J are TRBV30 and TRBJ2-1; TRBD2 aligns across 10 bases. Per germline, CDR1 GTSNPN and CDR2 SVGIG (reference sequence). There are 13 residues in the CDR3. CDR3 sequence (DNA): TGTGTGGCTAGCGGGGGCCATTACAATGAGCAGTTCTTC. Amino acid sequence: CVASGGHYNEQFF. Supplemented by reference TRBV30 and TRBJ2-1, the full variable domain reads SQTIHQWPATLVQPVGSPLSLECTVEGTSNPNLYWYRQAAGRGLQLLFYSVGIGQISSEVPQNLSASRPQDRQFILSSKKLLLSDSGFYLCVASGGHYNEQFFGPGTRLTVL.

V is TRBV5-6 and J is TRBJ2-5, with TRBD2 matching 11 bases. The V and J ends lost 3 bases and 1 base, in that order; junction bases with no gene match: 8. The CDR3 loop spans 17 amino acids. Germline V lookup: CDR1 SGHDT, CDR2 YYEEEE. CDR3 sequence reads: CASSWGPTSGTQETQYF. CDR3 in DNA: TGTGCCAGCAGCTGGGGGCCGACTAGCGGGACCCAAGAGACCCAGTACTTC.

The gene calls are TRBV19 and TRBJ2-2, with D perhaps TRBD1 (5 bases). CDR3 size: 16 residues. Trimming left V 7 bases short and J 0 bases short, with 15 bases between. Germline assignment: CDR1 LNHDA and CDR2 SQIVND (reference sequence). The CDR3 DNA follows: TGTGCCAGTACCAACCAGGGTTTCACGAACACCGGGGAGCTGTTTTTT. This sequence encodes CASTNQGFTNTGELFF.

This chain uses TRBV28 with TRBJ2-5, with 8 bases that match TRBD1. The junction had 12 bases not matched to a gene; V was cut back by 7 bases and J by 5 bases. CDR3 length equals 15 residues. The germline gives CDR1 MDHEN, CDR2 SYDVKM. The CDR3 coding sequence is TGTGCCAGCAACGTCAGGGGGCTCGGGGGCGAGACCCAGTACTTC. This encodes CASNVRGLGGETQYF.

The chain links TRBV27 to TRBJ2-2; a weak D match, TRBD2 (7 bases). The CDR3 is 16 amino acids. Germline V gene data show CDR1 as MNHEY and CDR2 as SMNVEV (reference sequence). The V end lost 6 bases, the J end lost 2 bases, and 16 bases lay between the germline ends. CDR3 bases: TGTGCCAGCAGCCCCCGGGGGGCGGGAAACACCGGGGAGCTGTTTTTT. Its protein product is CASSPRGAGNTGELFF.